A single sample gave rise to the 21 T cell receptor beta chains below, sequenced in a study of regulatory T cells in long-lasting Graves disease. Time point of the sample: newly diagnosed GD, antithyroid drugs for less than 3 months. Generation of the TCR library employed RNA extracted from PBMCs. CDR3 regions were amplified by Arm-PCR using iRepertoire HTBI primers to build TCR beta libraries. Using its own MiXCR run on the multiplex PCR reads, TCRdb lists one record per CDR3 protein. The data contain about 320,000 distinct CDR3 sequences, 18% of them seen just once; the ten biggest clones take up 38%. The source material was peripheral blood mononuclear cells (PBMCs), sampled at new diagnosis, from a patient treated with antithyroid drugs. The receptors were sampled from a female donor with Graves disease.

The rearrangement joins TRBV19 to TRBJ2-1, with D possibly being TRBD1 (6 bases). The CDR3 runs to 16 residues. Germline loops: CDR1 LNHDA, CDR2 SQIVND (reference sequence). V was pared by 2 bases and J by 0 bases, with 11 bases between. CDR3 sequence reads: CASSIWVRGSYNEQFF. In DNA form, the CDR3 reads TGTGCCAGTAGTATATGGGTCAGGGGCTCCTACAATGAGCAGTTCTTC.

This clonotype was seen only a few times. Since a far larger clone is one base different, this is likely a read error. The chain carries TRBV11-3 and TRBJ2-7; D unresolved. The germline V gene has CDR1 SGHNT and CDR2 YENEEA. The CDR3 runs 15 residues. The ends were cut back, 0 bases at V and 7 bases at J, with 16 bases in the middle. This chain's CDR3 is CASSLEGRFLNEQYF. In DNA, the CDR3 is TGTGCCAGCAGCTTAGAGGGTAGGTTCCTCAATGAGCAGTACTTC.

This clonotype was recorded many times. The chain carries TRBV2 and TRBJ2-5; 8 positions match TRBD1. With V trimmed by 6 bases and J by 4 bases, 7 bases remained unmatched. The germline V gene encodes CDR1 SNHLY and CDR2 FYNNEI. This CDR3 contains 14 residues. Written as DNA, the CDR3 is TGTGCCAGCAGCTTGGACAGGGCGGGAGAGACCCAGTACTTC. Residues: CASSLDRAGETQYF. The full variable domain, its missing parts supplied by reference TRBV2 and TRBJ2-5, is EPEVTQTPSHQVTQMGQEVILRCVPISNHLYFYWYRQILGQKVEFLVSFYNNEISEKSEIFDDQFSVERPDGSNFTLKIRSTKLEDSAMYFCASSLDRAGETQYFGPGTRLLVL.

The rearrangement links TRBV28 to TRBJ1-1; D is perhaps TRBD1 (5 bases). The CDR3 length is 15 residues. CDR1 is MDHEN and CDR2 is SYDVKM in the germline V gene. Trimming removed 3 bases from V and 0 bases from J, with 11 bases in between. CDR3 sequence: CASSLPRQMNTEAFF. The CDR3 DNA reads TGTGCCAGCAGTTTGCCTCGACAGATGAACACTGAAGCTTTCTTT.

Turning to this clonotype: One junction end disagrees with the germline gene, perhaps due to a read error. The chain combines TRBV12-3 or TRBV12-4 with TRBJ2-5; the match to TRBD1 covers 9 bases. The CDR3 covers 12 residues. The CDR3 DNA follows: TGTGCCAGCAGTTTAGTAACAGGGGGCTGGCACTTC. This encodes CASSLVTGGWHF.

This clonotype was picked up a small number of times. The genes are TRBV20-1 and TRBJ2-4; D ambiguous. The V gene's germline CDR1 is DFQATT and CDR2 SNEGSKA (reference sequence). V gave up 6 bases and J gave up 7 bases, with 16 bases separating them. The CDR3 runs 13 residues. The CDR3 DNA reads TGCAGTGCCAACCCAGAAGCCGGGAACATTCAGTACTTC. Protein sequence: CSANPEAGNIQYF.

In its sample, this clonotype was seen many times. V and J are TRBV7-8 and TRBJ1-2, with D perhaps TRBD1 (5 bases). Germline V gene lookup returns CDR1 SGHVS and CDR2 FQNEAQ. V was clipped by 1 base and J by 0 bases, with 15 bases between them. The CDR3 contains 17 residues. CDR3 sequence reads: CASSLGPAGIANYGYTF. The CDR3, as DNA: TGTGCCAGCAGCTTAGGACCAGCAGGGATAGCTAACTATGGCTACACCTTC.

Many counts were recorded for this clonotype. This chain connects TRBV7-9 to TRBJ1-2; D perhaps matches TRBD1 (6 bases). The CDR3 contains 12 residues. Germline CDR1 and CDR2: SEHNR and FQNEAQ (reference sequence). V dropped 5 bases and J dropped 6 bases, with 10 bases sitting between them. The CDR3 DNA is TGTGCCAGCAGCCTAGGGGGGGATGGCTACACCTTC. This gives the protein CASSLGGDGYTF.

This clonotype appeared many times. The chain couples TRBV28 to TRBJ1-5; no definite D call. Germline-derived CDR1 and CDR2 are MDHEN and SYDVKM. The CDR3 has 14 residues. Between the trimmed V and J ends, which lost 7 bases and 1 base, there was a span of 11 bases. The CDR3 sequence: CASTPIGSNQPQHF. The CDR3, as DNA: TGTGCCAGCACCCCCATTGGAAGCAATCAGCCCCAGCATTTT.

With regard to this clonotype: One end of the junction does not line up with germline, which may come from a read error. V usage is TRBV7-8 and J usage is TRBJ2-1, with 9 bases identical to TRBD1. Per germline, CDR1 SGHVS and CDR2 FQNEAQ. CDR3 length: 11 residues. This CDR3 reads CASSAGTGLVF. The CDR3 nucleotides are TGTGCCAGCAGCGCAGGGACAGGGCTGGTCTTC.

This clonotype has a count of ten or more. This chain connects TRBV5-1 to TRBJ2-7; the match to TRBD1 covers 11 bases. The CDR3 is 14 residues long. Losses at the gene ends were 0 bases for V and 6 bases for J; bases not matched to a gene: 2. CDR1 is SGHRS and CDR2 is YFSETQ in the germline V gene. The CDR3 DNA reads TGCGCCAGCAGCTTGGCCGGGACAGGGGGCGAGCAGTACTTC. This translates into CASSLAGTGGEQYF.

This sequence joins TRBV7-9 and TRBJ1-2, with D maybe TRBD1 (6 bases). This CDR3 is 15 amino acids long. Trimming pared 5 bases from V and 8 bases from J, leaving 21 bases between. The germline CDR1 and CDR2 sequences are SEHNR and FQNEAQ (reference sequence). The CDR3 loop is CASSQAWDNGGGYTF. Written as DNA, the CDR3 is TGTGCCAGCAGCCAAGCCTGGGACAACGGAGGAGGCTACACCTTC.

This clonotype came up a few times. V gene TRBV4-1 combines with J gene TRBJ1-5; no firm D call. V lost 3 bases to trimming and J lost 7 bases, with 13 bases between them. Germline V gives CDR1 MGHRA, CDR2 YSYEKL. The CDR3 is 14 residues long. In nucleotides, the CDR3 is TGCGCCAGCAGCCAGCGCCGGGAAGGACAGCCCCAGCATTTT. This encodes CASSQRREGQPQHF.

The chain carries TRBV19 and TRBJ2-7, with a tentative D call TRBD1 (5 bases). CDR1 is LNHDA and CDR2 is SQIVND in the germline V gene (reference sequence). The CDR3 is 13 amino acids. V was clipped by 6 bases and J by 3 bases, with 12 bases between them. CDR3 bases: TGTGCCAGTAGCTCACAGGACCACTACGAGCAGTACTTC. Translation: CASSSQDHYEQYF.

As to this clonotype: This may come from a read error, since a much larger clone is one base off. The J gene is TRBJ2-7, the V gene TRBV12-3 or TRBV12-4, with D possibly TRBD2 on 7 matching bases. Deletions cut 5 bases from V and 5 bases from J, with 16 bases between. The CDR3 runs to 14 residues. The CDR3 DNA reads TGTGCCAGCAGTCTTCGGGGGGCCTGGGACGAGCAGTACTTC. Its translation is CASSLRGAWDEQYF.

This clonotype was recorded many times. This sequence joins TRBV2 and TRBJ2-3; 11 bases align to TRBD2. This CDR3 has 15 amino acids. Germline trimming cut 8 bases from V and 0 bases from J; bases unmatched to any gene: 4. CDR1 and CDR2 from the germline V gene are SNHLY and FYNNEI. CDR3 loop: CASEGLAESTDTQYF. CDR3 DNA sequence: TGTGCCAGCGAGGGACTAGCGGAAAGCACAGATACGCAGTATTTT.

This chain uses TRBV20-1 with TRBJ2-7; 14 bases map to TRBD2. The J segment lost 7 bases and the V segment lost 2 bases, leaving 22 bases of the junction unmatched. The V gene's germline CDR1 is DFQATT and CDR2 SNEGSKA (reference sequence). CDR3 length equals 20 residues. CDR3: CSARSATTSGRASFYNEQYF. The CDR3 nucleotides read TGCAGTGCTAGATCCGCAACGACTAGCGGGAGGGCCTCGTTTTACAATGAGCAGTACTTC.

The rearrangement links TRBV14 to TRBJ2-3; 9 bases map to TRBD2. This CDR3 has 21 amino acids. The V gene end was trimmed by 4 bases and the J gene end by 2 bases; junction bases not matched to a gene: 22. Looked up from germline, CDR1 is SGHDN and CDR2 is FVKESK. The CDR3 here is CASSREIRTNRLAEHTDTQYF. The CDR3 DNA reads as TGTGCCAGCAGCCGCGAAATTAGAACCAACCGACTAGCGGAACACACAGATACGCAGTATTTT.

The gene calls are TRBV30 and TRBJ1-2; 8 nucleotides agree with TRBD1. Germline V gene data show CDR1 as GTSNPN and CDR2 as SVGIG (reference sequence). Unmatched junction bases numbered 9, after V lost 5 bases and J lost 7 bases. The CDR3 loop spans 13 amino acids. The CDR3: CAWSRDRPLGYTF. The CDR3 DNA follows: TGTGCCTGGTCTAGGGACAGGCCCCTTGGCTACACCTTC.

This clonotype was counted many times. Written as DNA, the CDR3 is TGTGCCAGCGGGACCTACAGGGGTAGAGAGACCCAGTACTTC. Its protein is CASGTYRGRETQYF. The rearrangement links TRBV2 to TRBJ2-5, with 7 bases that match TRBD1. Germline-derived CDR1 and CDR2 are SNHLY and FYNNEI. The V gene end was trimmed by 8 bases and the J gene end by 4 bases; junction bases not matched to a gene: 10. This CDR3 has 14 amino acids.

This clonotype was seen only a few times. CDR3 nucleotides: TGTGCCTGGAGTGTAGGACTAGCGGTCTCCTACGAGCAGTACTTC. This translates into CAWSVGLAVSYEQYF. This chain uses TRBV30 with TRBJ2-7, with 10 bases fitting TRBD2. The J segment lost 0 bases and the V segment lost 0 bases, leaving 2 bases of the junction unmatched. Per the germline V gene, CDR1 is GTSNPN and CDR2 is SVGIG (reference sequence). There are 15 residues in the CDR3.